Below, 21 T cell receptor beta chains from the same sample are listed, as sequenced in a study of PD-L1 blockade in urothelial cancer (dated by TCRdb to 2015 to 2018). The receptor library was made with the immunoSEQ multiplex PCR assay. The clones in this table, taken by TCRdb from immuneACCESS, are in-frame only. Not every clone is retained; where verified, under half of the shortfall comes from an unresolved V gene, and the cause of the rest is unknown. The sample yields about 38,000 clones; 75% to 95% were counted once. Roughly 8% of the sample goes to the ten largest clones. The source was PBMCs, collected around atezolizumab (anti-PD-L1) treatment. The receptors shown here come from a man between 70 and 80 years old with urothelial cancer.

The chain is built from TRBV5-1 and TRBJ2-7, with 11 bases lining up with TRBD2. Germline V lookup: CDR1 SGHRS, CDR2 YFSETQ. Losses at the gene ends were 4 bases for V and 1 base for J; bases not matched to a gene: 7. The CDR3 has 16 residues. CDR3 residues: CASSLSSSGRSYEQYF. CDR3 bases: TGCGCCAGCAGCCTCTCCTCTAGCGGGAGGTCCTACGAGCAGTACTTC.

The sample holds one count of this clone. The rearrangement links TRBV19 to TRBJ2-5; 14 nucleotides line up with TRBD2. The CDR3 covers 15 residues. The germline gives CDR1 LNHDA, CDR2 SQIVND (reference sequence). V lost 8 bases to trimming and J lost 4 bases; unmatched junction nucleotides: 6. CDR3 protein: CASGGLAGVRETQYF. The CDR3 DNA reads as TGTGCCAGTGGGGGACTAGCGGGAGTCAGAGAGACCCAGTACTTC.

The chain is built from TRBV4-1 and TRBJ1-2, with D perhaps matching TRBD1 (5 bases). V shed 5 bases and J shed 5 bases, with 15 bases lying between them. The V gene's germline CDR1 is MGHRA and CDR2 YSYEKL. This CDR3 has 14 amino acids. Written as DNA, the CDR3 is TGCGCCAGCAGCGGGGTGGGGGACTTTTATGGCTACACCTTC. Its protein is CASSGVGDFYGYTF.

The chain joins TRBV28 to TRBJ2-5; 12 bases map to TRBD2. The germline gives CDR1 MDHEN, CDR2 SYDVKM. CDR3 length: 15 residues. V was clipped by 8 bases and J by 2 bases; unmatched bases: 6. The CDR3 nucleotides are TGTGCCAGCGGATCTAGCGGGAGGGAACAAGAGACCCAGTACTTC. Protein product: CASGSSGREQETQYF.

The chain couples TRBV6-1 to TRBJ1-1; D is unresolved. CDR1 is MNHNS, CDR2 SASEGT, per germline. V lost 7 bases, J lost 9 bases, and 18 bases lay in between. The CDR3 consists of 13 residues. CDR3 sequence (DNA): TGTGCCAGCACCCTATCCGTCAGGCAAAAAGCTTTCTTT. This encodes CASTLSVRQKAFF.

V usage is TRBV2 and J usage is TRBJ2-7; D not resolved. Looked up from germline, CDR1 is SNHLY and CDR2 is FYNNEI. The CDR3 length is 13 residues. V lost 3 bases to trimming and J lost 2 bases, with 8 bases between them. CDR3 in DNA: TGTGCCAGCAGTGACACCAGTACCTACGAGCAGTACTTC. Translating gives CASSDTSTYEQYF.

The chain employs TRBV6-1 and TRBJ1-2; tentative D call: TRBD1 (6 bases). In germline, CDR1 is MNHNS, CDR2 SASEGT. Trimming shortened V by 5 bases and J by 6 bases, and 19 bases separated the two germline ends. CDR3 length: 15 residues. As DNA, the CDR3 is TGTGCCAGCAGTCGATCTCAGGGGTTAGTTCATGGCTACACCTTC. Its protein product is CASSRSQGLVHGYTF.

The V gene is TRBV5-1, the J gene TRBJ2-2, with TRBD1 as a possible D gene (6 bases). This CDR3 comprises 18 residues. The V end was cut by 4 bases, the J end by 0 bases, with 19 bases between. The germline V gene encodes CDR1 SGHRS and CDR2 YFSETQ. The CDR3 DNA reads as TGCGCCAGCAGCCTGTTTTGGCAGGGGACCACGAACACCGGGGAGCTGTTTTTT. As protein: CASSLFWQGTTNTGELFF.

The rearrangement uses TRBV4-1 and TRBJ1-1; 9 nucleotides match TRBD1. This CDR3 has 12 amino acids. The junction had 1 base not matched to a gene; V was cut back by 7 bases and J by 4 bases. CDR1 is MGHRA and CDR2 is YSYEKL in the germline V gene. The chain's CDR3 is CASKTGGTEAFF. The CDR3, as DNA: TGCGCCAGCAAGACAGGGGGCACTGAAGCTTTCTTT.

The chain couples TRBV5-5 to TRBJ2-7; 7 positions match TRBD1. The CDR3 covers 14 residues. V lost 0 bases to trimming and J lost 6 bases; unmatched junction nucleotides: 6. Germline CDR1 SGHKS, CDR2 YYEKEE (reference sequence). The CDR3 loop is CASSLVTGSGEQYF. In DNA form, the CDR3 reads TGTGCCAGCAGCTTGGTGACAGGGTCGGGCGAGCAGTACTTC.

This chain connects TRBV5-1 to TRBJ2-6, with 7 bases fitting TRBD1. CDR1 and CDR2 (germline): SGHRS, YFSETQ. The trim removed 0 bases at V and 4 bases at J, leaving 4 bases unmatched. This CDR3 comprises 16 residues. Written as DNA, the CDR3 is TGCGCCAGCAGCTTGGCCAGGGGGAAGGGGGCCAACGTCCTGACTTTC. Amino acid sequence: CASSLARGKGANVLTF.

This chain joins TRBV2 and TRBJ2-1; 9 positions match TRBD2. Germline lookup yields CDR1 SNHLY and CDR2 FYNNEI. The CDR3 has 16 amino acids. V was clipped by 3 bases and J by 0 bases; unmatched bases: 3. The CDR3 sequence is CASSERSGGSYNEQFF. DNA for the CDR3: TGTGCCAGCAGTGAGCGTAGCGGGGGCTCCTACAATGAGCAGTTCTTC. Full variable domain (remainder filled in from reference TRBV2 and TRBJ2-1): EPEVTQTPSHQVTQMGQEVILRCVPISNHLYFYWYRQILGQKVEFLVSFYNNEISEKSEIFDDQFSVERPDGSNFTLKIRSTKLEDSAMYFCASSERSGGSYNEQFFGPGTRLTVL.

In nucleotides, the CDR3 is TGTGCCAGCAGCGAGCATCCGATGCTAAACTATGGCTACACCTTC. It encodes CASSEHPMLNYGYTF. The chain carries TRBV9 and TRBJ1-2; D call uncertain. The CDR3 loop spans 15 amino acids. Trimming removed 3 bases at V and 2 bases at J, with 14 bases between. The V gene's germline CDR1 is SGDLS and CDR2 YYNGEE.

The rearrangement uses TRBV10-3 and TRBJ1-1, with 8 bases that match TRBD1. Unmatched junction bases numbered 15, after V lost 11 bases and J lost 7 bases. From germline, CDR1 is ENHRY and CDR2 SYGVKD. This CDR3 comprises 14 residues. The CDR3 nucleotides are TGTGCCTCGCAAACCTCCGGGACAGGTAATGAAGCTTTCTTT. It yields the protein CASQTSGTGNEAFF.

The chain carries TRBV5-1 and TRBJ2-7; D perhaps matches TRBD2 (6 bases). The germline V gene encodes CDR1 SGHRS and CDR2 YFSETQ. The CDR3 loop spans 16 amino acids. Between the trimmed V and J ends, which lost 4 bases and 0 bases, there was a span of 17 bases. The CDR3 sequence: CASSPSSGLSSYEQYF. In DNA, the CDR3 is TGCGCCAGCAGCCCAAGTAGCGGTCTAAGCTCCTACGAGCAGTACTTC.

This sequence joins TRBV18 and TRBJ2-7, with D maybe TRBD1 (5 bases). Germline V gives CDR1 KGHSH, CDR2 LQKENI. This CDR3 region has 12 residues. V was clipped by 6 bases and J by 3 bases, with 9 bases between them. Here the CDR3 DNA reads TGTGCCAGCTCGCCCGACAGCTACGAGCAGTACTTC. Translating it yields CASSPDSYEQYF.

The genes are TRBV5-4 and TRBJ2-3; 7 bases are a match to TRBD2. The J segment lost 6 bases and the V segment lost 3 bases, leaving 7 bases of the junction unmatched. Germline CDR1 is SGHNT and CDR2 is YYREEE (reference sequence). This CDR3 region has 14 residues. The CDR3 DNA sequence: TGTGCCAGCAGCTCCGGACTAGTCGGGGATACGCAGTATTTT. As protein: CASSSGLVGDTQYF.

The chain combines TRBV5-4 with TRBJ2-6; 7 nucleotides align to TRBD2. This CDR3 is built from 17 residues. The ends lost 1 base at V and 0 bases at J; junction bases unmatched: 4. Germline CDR1 and CDR2: SGHNT and YYREEE (reference sequence). CDR3 in DNA: TGTGCCAGCAGCTTGCCTAGCGGAACCTCTGGGGCCAACGTCCTGACTTTC. This codes for CASSLPSGTSGANVLTF.

This clone is labeled as medium-sized. The V call is TRBV5-5, the J call TRBJ1-1, with 7 bases identical to TRBD1. The junction had 5 bases not matched to a gene; V was cut back by 0 bases and J by 0 bases. The CDR3 extends over 16 amino acids. Germline CDR1 reads SGHKS; CDR2 reads YYEKEE (reference sequence). The CDR3 sequence: CASSLDRGTMNTEAFF. The DNA of the CDR3 is TGTGCCAGCAGCTTGGACAGGGGCACTATGAACACTGAAGCTTTCTTT.

The genes are TRBV7-2 and TRBJ2-1; 10 positions match TRBD2. Germline V gives CDR1 SGHTA, CDR2 FQGNSA. The CDR3 runs 16 residues. V trimming: 5 bases; J trimming: 6 bases; junction bases outside the gene matches: 10. DNA for the CDR3: TGTGCCAGCAGCGCCCTAGCGGGAGTGATCCCCAATGAGCAGTTCTTC. This sequence encodes CASSALAGVIPNEQFF.

The chain combines TRBV19 with TRBJ1-1, with TRBD1 matching 10 bases. Per the germline V gene, CDR1 is LNHDA and CDR2 is SQIVND (reference sequence). The CDR3 has 13 residues. J lost 8 bases, V lost 1 base, and 1 base had no gene match. The CDR3 nucleotides read TGTGCCAGTAGTATAGGGGGACAGGGGGAAGCTTTCTTT. Its translation: CASSIGGQGEAFF. Complete variable domain (other parts from reference TRBV19 and TRBJ1-1): DGGITQSPKYLFRKEGQNVTLSCEQNLNHDAMYWYRQDPGQGLRLIYYSQIVNDFQKGDIAEGYSVSREKKESFPLTVTSAQKNPTAFYLCASSIGGQGEAFFGQGTRLTVV.